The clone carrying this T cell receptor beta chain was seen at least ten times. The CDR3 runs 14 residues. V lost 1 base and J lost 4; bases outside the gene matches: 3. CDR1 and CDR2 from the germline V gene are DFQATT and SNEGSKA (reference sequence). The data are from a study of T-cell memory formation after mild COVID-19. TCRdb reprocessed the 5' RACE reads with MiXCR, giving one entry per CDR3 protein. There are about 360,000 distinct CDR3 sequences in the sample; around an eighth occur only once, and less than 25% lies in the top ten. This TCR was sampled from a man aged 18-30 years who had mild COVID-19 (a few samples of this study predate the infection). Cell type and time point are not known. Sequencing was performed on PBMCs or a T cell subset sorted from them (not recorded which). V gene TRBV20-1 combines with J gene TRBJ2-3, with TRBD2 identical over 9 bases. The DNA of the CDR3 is TGCAGTGCTAGAGTCGGCGGGGGGGCAGATACGCAGTATTTT. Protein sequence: CSARVGGGADTQYF.